These 29 T cell receptor beta chains were sequenced from one sample in a study of PD-1 blockade in classical Hodgkin lymphoma. Some clones are missing from TCRdb's copy, which holds only in-frame ones; the method was immunoSEQ multiplex PCR. The top ten clones hold more than 15% of a sample with fewer than 95,000 clones, 65% to 85% of them seen once. The time point denotes: cycle 4 day 1 (C4D1), after 6 weeks of nivolumab. Patients all relapsed after autologous stem cell transplantation, and there was variation in brentuximab vedotin exposure. The sequences come from peripheral blood mononuclear cells (PBMCs), collected before the fourth cycle of nivolumab. The receptors here all came from a human donor with classical Hodgkin lymphoma.

V is TRBV2 and J is TRBJ1-3, with a tentative D call TRBD1 (5 bases). Germline-derived CDR1 and CDR2 are SNHLY and FYNNEI. This CDR3 has 15 residues. V gave up 5 bases and J gave up 0 bases, with 11 bases separating them. The CDR3 here is CASSYRLRSGNTIYF. The CDR3 coding sequence is TGTGCCAGCAGTTACAGGTTGCGCTCTGGAAACACCATATATTTT. Variable domain in full (rest from reference TRBV2 and TRBJ1-3): EPEVTQTPSHQVTQMGQEVILRCVPISNHLYFYWYRQILGQKVEFLVSFYNNEISEKSEIFDDQFSVERPDGSNFTLKIRSTKLEDSAMYFCASSYRLRSGNTIYFGEGSWLTVV.

J is TRBJ2-7 and V is TRBV28; no reliable D call. The germline V gene has CDR1 MDHEN and CDR2 SYDVKM. The CDR3 has 12 residues. V was cut by 1 base and J by 4 bases, with 5 bases left in between. In DNA form, the CDR3 reads TGTGCCAGCAGTTTATTTGTATACGAGCAGTACTTC. This codes for CASSLFVYEQYF.

CDR3 in DNA: TGTGCCACCAGCAGAGCGAGGGGTTCGTGGGAGACCCAGTACTTC. It codes for CATSRARGSWETQYF. This chain connects TRBV15 to TRBJ2-5; tentatively, D is TRBD1 or TRBD2 (5 bases each). CDR1 and CDR2 (germline): LNHNV, YYDKDF (reference sequence). The CDR3 has 15 residues. Trimming took 1 base from V and 5 from J, leaving 14 bases between them. The full variable domain, in which reference TRBV15 and TRBJ2-5 provide the parts outside the CDR3, is DAMVIQNPRYQVTQFGKPVTLSCSQTLNHNVMYWYQQKSSQAPKLLFHYYDKDFNNEADTPDNFQSRRPNTSFCFLDIRSPGLGDTAMYLCATSRARGSWETQYFGPGTRLLVL.

The CDR3 DNA is TGCGCCAGCAGCTTGGAGGCTCCAACGGGCACAGATACGCAGTATTTT. Amino acids: CASSLEAPTGTDTQYF. V and J are TRBV5-1 and TRBJ2-3; unclear D gene. Deletions cut 0 bases from V and 1 base from J, with 12 bases between. Germline V gene data show CDR1 as SGHRS and CDR2 as YFSETQ. This CDR3 contains 16 residues.

The chain has TRBV4-2 and TRBJ2-3; 10 nucleotides align to TRBD2. J gave up 5 bases and V 0 bases, and 8 bases lay outside the gene matches. The CDR3 has 17 residues. Germline-derived CDR1 and CDR2 are LGHNA and YNFKEQ. The CDR3 loop is CASSQDQASGSLDTQYF. CDR3 DNA sequence: TGTGCCAGCAGCCAAGATCAGGCTAGCGGGAGTTTAGATACGCAGTATTTT.

The V and J genes are TRBV5-1 and TRBJ1-2; D is unclear. This CDR3 comprises 19 residues. From germline, CDR1 is SGHRS and CDR2 YFSETQ. Deletions cut 1 base from V and 7 bases from J, with 29 bases between. The CDR3 region has the DNA TGCGCCAGCAGCTTGTCTTCGCCGGCGAGAGGGAGTTGGGGTCGTGGCTACACCTTC. This codes for CASSLSSPARGSWGRGYTF.

This clone is a singleton in its sample. The rearrangement links TRBV2 to TRBJ2-3; 8 bases line up with TRBD2. Germline V lookup: CDR1 SNHLY, CDR2 FYNNEI. After removal of 5 bases from V and 3 bases from J, the junction contained 7 bases not matched to a gene. The CDR3 sequence is 15 residues long. The chain's CDR3 is CASSISGIVTDTQYF. The CDR3 DNA sequence: TGTGCCAGCAGTATTAGCGGGATAGTAACAGATACGCAGTATTTT.

This chain joins TRBV4-2 and TRBJ1-4; D may be TRBD1 (6 bases). This CDR3 region has 16 residues. Between the trimmed V and J ends, which lost 0 bases and 2 bases, there was a span of 10 bases. Germline CDR1 reads LGHNA; CDR2 reads YNFKEQ. The CDR3 nucleotides read TGTGCCAGCAGCCAAGAGGGAGGGGGGACTAATGAAAAACTGTTTTTT. This translates into CASSQEGGGTNEKLFF.

The V and J genes are TRBV11-2 and TRBJ1-3, with D uncertain. Trimming took off 5 bases at V and 2 bases at J, with 7 bases between the two ends. The CDR3 spans 13 residues. Looked up from germline, CDR1 is SGHAT and CDR2 is FQNNGV. CDR3 DNA sequence: TGTGCCAGCAGCCCCCCAGCTGGAAACACCATATATTTT. Translated, it gives CASSPPAGNTIYF.

The V and J genes are TRBV4-2 and TRBJ1-1, with D tentatively TRBD1 (6 bases). Looked up from germline, CDR1 is LGHNA and CDR2 is YNFKEQ. Trimming removed 5 bases at V and 4 bases at J, with 17 bases between. CDR3 length equals 15 residues. The CDR3 here is CASSLVGGLGTEAFF. As DNA, the CDR3 is TGTGCCAGCAGCTTGGTGGGGGGGCTAGGCACTGAAGCTTTCTTT.

The sample holds one count of this clone. The chain couples TRBV6-1 to TRBJ1-5; 8 bases line up with TRBD1. This CDR3 is built from 15 residues. Trimming cost V 7 bases and J 5 bases; bases outside gene matches: 10. Germline V gene lookup returns CDR1 MNHNS and CDR2 SASEGT. The CDR3: CASNGGTGWDQPQHF. The CDR3 region has the DNA TGTGCCAGCAATGGTGGGACAGGTTGGGATCAGCCCCAGCATTTT.

This chain's CDR3 is CASSPVADTQYF. The CDR3 nucleotides are TGTGCCAGCAGTCCTGTGGCCGATACGCAGTATTTT. The gene calls are TRBV28 and TRBJ2-3; D unclear. The CDR3 has 12 residues. Germline values: CDR1 MDHEN, CDR2 SYDVKM. Deletions cut 5 bases from V and 6 bases from J, with 9 bases between. Full variable domain (rest looked up from reference TRBV28 and TRBJ2-3): DVKVTQSSRYLVKRTGEKVFLECVQDMDHENMFWYRQDPGLGLRLIYFSYDVKMKEKGDIPEGYSVSREKKERFSLILESASTNQTSMYLCASSPVADTQYFGPGTRLTVL.

CDR3 in amino acids: CSAQFGPGYTF. CDR3 nucleotide sequence: TGCAGTGCTCAATTTGGCCCTGGCTACACCTTC. This sequence joins TRBV20-1 and TRBJ1-2; D call uncertain. Trimming took 5 bases from V and 7 from J, leaving 11 bases between them. The CDR3 is 11 amino acids. Germline CDR1 is DFQATT and CDR2 is SNEGSKA (reference sequence).

The chain has TRBV7-9 and TRBJ1-4, with TRBD1 as a possible D gene (5 bases). Germline V CDR1 and CDR2: SEHNR, FQNEAQ (reference sequence). The V gene lost 5 bases and the J gene lost 10 bases, with 29 bases spanning the gap. CDR3 length: 18 amino acids. The CDR3 region has the DNA TGTGCCAGCAGCCGCGGGGCAGGGTCGTCGGTTTGGGGCGGAAAACTGTTTTTT. It specifies CASSRGAGSSVWGGKLFF.

The genes are TRBV9 and TRBJ2-1, with D perhaps TRBD1 (7 bases). The CDR3 covers 19 residues. Looked up from germline, CDR1 is SGDLS and CDR2 is YYNGEE. With 0 bases removed from V and 4 bases from J, the gap between germline ends came to 23 bases. The CDR3 bases are TGTGCCAGCAGCGTAGAGGCAGGGGGGTCGTTGGTTAGGTACAATGAGCAGTTCTTC. Translating it yields CASSVEAGGSLVRYNEQFF.

V usage is TRBV27 and J usage is TRBJ2-3; D call uncertain. The CDR3 has 15 residues. CDR1 MNHEY and CDR2 SMNVEV come from the germline V gene (reference sequence). V was shortened by 3 bases and J by 0 bases, with 10 bases between the two germline ends. In DNA form, the CDR3 reads TGTGCCAGCAGTTTTGCCCGGCTGAGCACAGATACGCAGTATTTT. Translated, it gives CASSFARLSTDTQYF.

This chain links TRBV2 with TRBJ1-3, with D possibly being TRBD1 (6 bases). The CDR3 sequence is 17 residues long. CDR1 and CDR2 from the germline V gene are SNHLY and FYNNEI. The V gene lost 7 bases and the J gene lost 0 bases, with 19 bases spanning the gap. The CDR3 region has the DNA TGTGCCAGCACCCAGGAAGGGGGTCGACTCTCTGGAAACACCATATATTTT. Amino acids: CASTQEGGRLSGNTIYF.

The chain uses TRBV30 and TRBJ1-3; a possible D gene is TRBD1 (5 bases). The CDR3 extends over 13 amino acids. Germline CDR1 and CDR2: GTSNPN and SVGIG (reference sequence). The germline V and J ends were trimmed by 0 bases and 4 bases, with 7 bases remaining between them. The CDR3: CAWSVKGGNTIYF. DNA for the CDR3: TGTGCCTGGAGTGTCAAGGGGGGAAACACCATATATTTT.

The genes are TRBV5-1 and TRBJ2-1, with TRBD2 identical over 7 bases. The V and J ends lost 0 bases and 4 bases, in that order; junction bases with no gene match: 4. From germline, CDR1 is SGHRS and CDR2 YFSETQ. CDR3 length: 15 residues. Written as DNA, the CDR3 is TGCGCCAGCAGCTTGGAACTAGCGTTTTACAATGAGCAGTTCTTC. Its protein product is CASSLELAFYNEQFF.

In this sample, this clone turned up once. The gene calls are TRBV5-6 and TRBJ2-7; D unclear. V was cut by 0 bases and J by 5 bases, with 12 bases left in between. The CDR3 contains 14 residues. CDR1 is SGHDT, CDR2 YYEEEE, per germline. CDR3 bases: TGTGCCAGCAGCTTGGACGCTAATGCCCACGAGCAGTACTTC. This gives the protein CASSLDANAHEQYF. The variable domain in full, completed from reference TRBV5-6 and TRBJ2-7, reads DAGVTQSPTHLIKTRGQQVTLRCSPKSGHDTVSWYQQALGQGPQFIFQYYEEEERQRGNFPDRFSGHQFPNYSSELNVNALLLGDSALYLCASSLDANAHEQYFGPGTRLTVT.

V usage is TRBV19 and J usage is TRBJ2-4; TRBD2 matches at 11 bases. J was trimmed by 3 bases and V by 3 bases; bases with no gene match: 7. Germline V lookup: CDR1 LNHDA, CDR2 SQIVND (reference sequence). The CDR3 extends over 17 amino acids. This CDR3 is CASSIPGLAVDKNIQYF. As DNA, the CDR3 is TGTGCCAGTAGTATCCCGGGACTAGCGGTGGACAAAAACATTCAGTACTTC. The whole variable domain, filled in from reference TRBV19 and TRBJ2-4, reads DGGITQSPKYLFRKEGQNVTLSCEQNLNHDAMYWYRQDPGQGLRLIYYSQIVNDFQKGDIAEGYSVSREKKESFPLTVTSAQKNPTAFYLCASSIPGLAVDKNIQYFGAGTRLSVL.

The sample holds a few counts of this clone. The J gene is TRBJ2-2, the V gene TRBV19, with a possible D match to TRBD1 (6 bases). The V gene lost 10 bases and the J gene lost 0 bases, with 12 bases spanning the gap. This CDR3 is 14 amino acids long. Germline V gives CDR1 LNHDA, CDR2 SQIVND (reference sequence). CDR3 sequence: CATRDNPNTGELFF. The CDR3 nucleotides read TGTGCCACTAGGGACAACCCGAACACCGGGGAGCTGTTTTTT.

J is TRBJ2-7 and V is TRBV15, with 13 nucleotides matching TRBD2. J lost 5 bases, V lost 3 bases, and 4 bases had no gene match. Germline CDR1 LNHNV, CDR2 YYDKDF (reference sequence). This CDR3 region has 15 residues. This CDR3 reads CATSRRTSGSNEQYF. The CDR3 region has the DNA TGTGCCACCAGCAGGCGGACTAGCGGGAGTAACGAGCAGTACTTC.

This sequence joins TRBV28 and TRBJ1-5; 8 positions agree with TRBD1. Germline values: CDR1 MDHEN, CDR2 SYDVKM. The CDR3 is 17 amino acids. Trimming cost V 1 base and J 5 bases; bases outside gene matches: 10. For the CDR3, the DNA is TGTGCCAGCAGTTTATTGGCCCCGGGACAGGAGGATCAGCCCCAGCATTTT. This encodes CASSLLAPGQEDQPQHF. Supplemented by reference TRBV28 and TRBJ1-5, the full variable domain reads DVKVTQSSRYLVKRTGEKVFLECVQDMDHENMFWYRQDPGLGLRLIYFSYDVKMKEKGDIPEGYSVSREKKERFSLILESASTNQTSMYLCASSLLAPGQEDQPQHFGDGTRLSIL.

This clone showed up just a few times. V and J are TRBV29-1 and TRBJ2-1, with 9 nucleotides matching TRBD1. Germline assignment: CDR1 SQVTM and CDR2 ANQGSEA. The CDR3 length is 12 residues. V lost 7 bases and J lost 9; bases outside the gene matches: 7. CDR3 protein: CSATTGGVEQFF. The CDR3 DNA follows: TGCAGCGCAACCACAGGGGGCGTTGAGCAGTTCTTC.

The chain combines TRBV9 with TRBJ2-2; D gene uncertain. This CDR3 comprises 12 residues. Germline V gives CDR1 SGDLS, CDR2 YYNGEE. V was pared by 0 bases and J by 7 bases, with 4 bases between. The CDR3 DNA is TGTGCCAGCAGCGTAGGCAACGGGGAGCTGTTTTTT. This gives the protein CASSVGNGELFF.

V gene TRBV2 combines with J gene TRBJ1-3, with D uncertain. The CDR3 runs 14 residues. The V gene lost 1 base and the J gene lost 2 bases, with 6 bases spanning the gap. Germline CDR1 and CDR2: SNHLY and FYNNEI. The CDR3 coding sequence is TGTGCCAGCAGTGAAGTAACAACTGGAAACACCATATATTTT. It translates to CASSEVTTGNTIYF.

This chain links TRBV28 with TRBJ2-6; D remains ambiguous. Germline CDR1 is MDHEN and CDR2 is SYDVKM. The CDR3 has 17 amino acids. V was pared by 7 bases and J by 0 bases, with 16 bases between. DNA for the CDR3: TGTGCCAGCAATCCCCGCGGCCACAACTCTGGGGCCAACGTCCTGACTTTC. This sequence encodes CASNPRGHNSGANVLTF. The whole variable domain, filled in from reference TRBV28 and TRBJ2-6, reads DVKVTQSSRYLVKRTGEKVFLECVQDMDHENMFWYRQDPGLGLRLIYFSYDVKMKEKGDIPEGYSVSREKKERFSLILESASTNQTSMYLCASNPRGHNSGANVLTFGAGSRLTVL.

This chain links TRBV5-1 with TRBJ1-1; D is undetermined. The germline gives CDR1 SGHRS, CDR2 YFSETQ. This CDR3 spans 15 amino acids. The V and J ends lost 3 bases and 6 bases respectively, with 18 bases between them. CDR3 DNA sequence: TGCGCCAGCAGCTCCACGATCACAGCCCCCGCTGAAGCTTTCTTT. Translating gives CASSSTITAPAEAFF. The full variable domain, with the rest looked up from reference TRBV5-1 and TRBJ1-1, is KAGVTQTPRYLIKTRGQQVTLSCSPISGHRSVSWYQQTPGQGLQFLFEYFSETQRNKGNFPGRFSGRQFSNSRSEMNVSTLELGDSALYLCASSSTITAPAEAFFGQGTRLTVV.